This T cell receptor beta chain was captured by sequencing in a study of OX40 agonist ivuxolimab in advanced cancers. Assay used: immunoSEQ multiplex PCR; TCRdb lists only in-frame clones, some missing. The sample consists of fewer than 65,000 clones, about 89% of them appearing once. Study-level points and caveats: At 0.1 to 3.0 mg/kg, clonal expansion of CD4+ and CD8+ blood T cells had occurred by week 6.

Concerning this clone itself: Its matching antigen is unknown.

Material: CD4+ or CD8+ T cells sorted from blood, obtained in a trial of the OX40 agonist ivuxolimab. This TCR derives from an adult with an advanced solid tumor such as melanoma, head and neck, liver or kidney cancer.

In nucleotides, the CDR3 is TGTGCCACTACCAGGAGCGGGGGGTACACAGATACGCAGTATTTT. This sequence encodes CATTRSGGYTDTQYF. This chain uses TRBV19 with TRBJ2-3; 9 bases fit TRBD2. The germline CDR1 and CDR2 sequences are LNHDA and SQIVND (reference sequence). V lost 10 bases and J lost 2; bases outside the gene matches: 10. The CDR3 has 15 amino acids.